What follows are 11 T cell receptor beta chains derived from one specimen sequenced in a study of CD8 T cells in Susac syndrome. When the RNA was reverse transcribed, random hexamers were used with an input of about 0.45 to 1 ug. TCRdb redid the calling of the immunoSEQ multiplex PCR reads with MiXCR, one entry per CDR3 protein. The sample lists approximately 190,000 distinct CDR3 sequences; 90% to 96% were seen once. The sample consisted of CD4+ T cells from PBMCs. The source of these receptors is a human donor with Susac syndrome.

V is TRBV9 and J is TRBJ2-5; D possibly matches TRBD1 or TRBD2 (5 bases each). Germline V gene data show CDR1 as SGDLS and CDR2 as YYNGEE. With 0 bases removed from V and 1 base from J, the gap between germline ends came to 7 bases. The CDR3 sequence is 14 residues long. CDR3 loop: CASSVGGTQETQYF. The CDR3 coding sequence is TGTGCCAGCAGCGTAGGAGGGACCCAAGAGACCCAGTACTTC.

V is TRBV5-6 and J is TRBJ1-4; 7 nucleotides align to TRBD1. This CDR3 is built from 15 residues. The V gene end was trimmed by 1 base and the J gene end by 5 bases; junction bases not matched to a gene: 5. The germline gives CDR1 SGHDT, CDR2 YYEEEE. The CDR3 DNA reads TGTGCCAGCAGCTTGATGGACAGGAACAATGAAAAACTGTTTTTT. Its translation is CASSLMDRNNEKLFF.

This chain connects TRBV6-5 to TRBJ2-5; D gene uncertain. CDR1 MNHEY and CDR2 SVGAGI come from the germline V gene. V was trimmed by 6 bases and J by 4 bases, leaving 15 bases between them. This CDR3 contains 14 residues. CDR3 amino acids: CASRTDGSRETQYF. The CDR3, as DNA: TGTGCCAGCAGAACGGACGGTTCTCGAGAGACCCAGTACTTC.

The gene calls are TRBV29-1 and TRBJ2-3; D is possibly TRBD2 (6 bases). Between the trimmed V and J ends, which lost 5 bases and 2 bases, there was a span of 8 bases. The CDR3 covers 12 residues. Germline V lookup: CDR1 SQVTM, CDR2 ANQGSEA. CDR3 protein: CSVWRDTDTQYF. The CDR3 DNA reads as TGCAGCGTTTGGCGGGACACAGATACGCAGTATTTT.

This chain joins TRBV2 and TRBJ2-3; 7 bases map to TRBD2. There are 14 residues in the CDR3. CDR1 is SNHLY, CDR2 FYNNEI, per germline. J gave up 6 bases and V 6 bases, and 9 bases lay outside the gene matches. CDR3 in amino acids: CASRDPRAGDTQYF. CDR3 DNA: TGTGCCAGCAGGGACCCTAGAGCGGGGGATACGCAGTATTTT.

CDR3 region: CASSLVGEGNTEAFF. CDR3 in DNA: TGTGCCAGCAGCTTGGTGGGGGAGGGGAACACTGAAGCTTTCTTT. The V call is TRBV5-4, the J call TRBJ1-1, with a weak D call TRBD1 (5 bases). Germline V lookup: CDR1 SGHNT, CDR2 YYREEE (reference sequence). The CDR3 contains 15 residues. Between the trimmed V and J ends, which lost 0 bases and 1 base, there was a span of 10 bases.

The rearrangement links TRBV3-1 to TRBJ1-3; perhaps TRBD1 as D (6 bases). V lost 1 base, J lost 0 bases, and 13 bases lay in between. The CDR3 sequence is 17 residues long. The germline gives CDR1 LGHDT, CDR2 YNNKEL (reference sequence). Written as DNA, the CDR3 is TGTGCCAGCAGCCAAGCTTTAGGACAGAGCTCTGGAAACACCATATATTTT. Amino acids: CASSQALGQSSGNTIYF.

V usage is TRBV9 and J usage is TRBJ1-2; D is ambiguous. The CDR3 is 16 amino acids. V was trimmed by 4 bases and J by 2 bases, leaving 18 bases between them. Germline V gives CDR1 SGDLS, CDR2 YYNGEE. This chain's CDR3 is CASSPDQKRGNYGYTF. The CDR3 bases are TGTGCCAGCAGCCCTGATCAGAAGCGGGGAAACTATGGCTACACCTTC.

CDR3 residues: CSARDSLAGSDTQYF. The CDR3 nucleotides are TGCAGTGCTAGAGATTCGCTGGCGGGGTCTGATACGCAGTATTTT. The chain combines TRBV20-1 with TRBJ2-3; the D gene is possibly TRBD2 (6 bases). V lost 0 bases to trimming and J lost 6 bases, with 16 bases between them. Looked up from germline, CDR1 is DFQATT and CDR2 is SNEGSKA (reference sequence). This CDR3 contains 15 residues.

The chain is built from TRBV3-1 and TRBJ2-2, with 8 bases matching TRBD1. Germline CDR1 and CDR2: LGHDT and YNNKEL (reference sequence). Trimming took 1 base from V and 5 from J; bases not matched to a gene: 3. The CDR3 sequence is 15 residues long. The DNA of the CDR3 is TGTGCCAGCAGCCAAGGACAGGGGAGTACCGGGGAGCTGTTTTTT. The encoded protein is CASSQGQGSTGELFF.

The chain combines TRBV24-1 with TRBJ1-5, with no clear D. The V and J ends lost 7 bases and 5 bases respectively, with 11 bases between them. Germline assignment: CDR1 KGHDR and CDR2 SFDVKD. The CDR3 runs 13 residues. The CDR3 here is CATSSEKDQPQHF. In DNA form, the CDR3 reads TGTGCCACCAGCAGCGAGAAGGATCAGCCCCAGCATTTT.